The present TCR beta chain was sequenced within a study of T-cell reconstitution after alpha-beta-depleted transplantation in children. TCRbeta library construction was performed incorporating unique molecular identifiers. MiXCR was run by TCRdb on the PCR reads, yielding one entry per CDR3 protein. The sample carries about 610,000 distinct CDR3 sequences, 8% to 11% recorded once. This clonotype turned up a few times. The sample was PBMCs from the stem cell graft donor, taken from the stem cell graft. This sequence was found in a human donor who donated a stem cell graft to a child with acute myeloid leukemia.

The CDR3 DNA is TGTGCCAGCAGCCTGGGACCGGGACACCCGTTAGCTCCTGGGGGGGCCAACGTCCTGACTTTC. Encoded protein: CASSLGPGHPLAPGGANVLTF. This chain uses TRBV14 with TRBJ2-6; the D gene is possibly TRBD1 (6 bases). Germline CDR1 SGHDN, CDR2 FVKESK. With 4 bases removed from V and 4 bases from J, the gap between germline ends came to 29 bases. This CDR3 contains 21 residues.